This TCR beta chain comes out of a study of regulatory T cells in long-lasting Graves disease. Points from the study as a whole: The small sample size may have reduced accuracy. Lower TCR diversity was seen in persistent Graves' patients than in newly diagnosed ones.

Germline V gene data show CDR1 as SQVTM and CDR2 as ANQGSEA. The length of the CDR3 is 19 residues. Trimming shortened V by 3 bases and J by 4 bases, and 30 bases separated the two germline ends. Construction of the TCR beta libraries employed iRepertoire HTBI primers in conjunction with Arm-PCR of CDR3 regions. MiXCR, applied by TCRdb to the multiplex PCR reads, yields one record per CDR3 protein. The sample lists about 420,000 distinct CDR3 sequences, around a quarter occurring once. As regards this clonotype: As yet, its antigen is unknown. This is likely a read error, given that the CDR3 carries no conserved phenylalanine or tryptophan at its end.

The time point: persistent/refractory GD, antithyroid drugs over 5 years with positive TRAb. PBMCs were the source of the RNA used for TCR sequencing. The origin of this receptor is a female donor with Graves disease. V gene TRBV29-1 combines with J gene TRBJ2-5; D is perhaps TRBD1 (6 bases). This material consisted of peripheral blood mononuclear cells (PBMCs), taken when the disease was refractory, from a patient treated with antithyroid drugs. CDR3 DNA: TGCAGCGTTGAGGTAATCAGGGGAAAAAAAGTTCGGCGCAGAGAGACCCAGTACCTC. It is translated as CSVEVIRGKKVRRRETQYL.